What follows are 12 T cell receptor beta chains derived from one specimen sequenced in a study of CD8+ T cells in alopecia areata. RNA extraction was followed by reverse transcription into cDNA, which acted as the sequencing template. The protocol was immunoSEQ multiplex PCR, while the TCRdb copy is restricted to in-frame clones and leaves out a portion. The sample contains 60,000 to 65,000 clones, about 40% of which appear only once. Sequenced sample: NKG2D-low CD8+ T cells sorted from blood. The receptors here all came from a human donor with alopecia areata.

The V call is TRBV13, the J call TRBJ2-6, with D possibly being TRBD1 or TRBD2 (6 bases each). Trimming took 6 bases from V and 0 from J, leaving 15 bases between them. Per the germline V gene, CDR1 is PRHDT and CDR2 is FYEKMQ (reference sequence). The CDR3 has 17 residues. The CDR3 protein is CASSLGGNFSGANVLTF. The CDR3 nucleotides are TGTGCCAGCAGTCTAGGGGGGAATTTCTCTGGGGCCAACGTCCTGACTTTC.

V usage is TRBV10-2 and J usage is TRBJ2-5, with D unclear. The germline V gene has CDR1 WSHSY and CDR2 SAAADI. The ends were cut back, 0 bases at V and 1 base at J, with 12 bases in the middle. This CDR3 has 16 residues. CDR3 residues: CASSESSANGQETQYF. The CDR3 DNA is TGCGCCAGCAGTGAGTCGAGCGCTAACGGCCAAGAGACCCAGTACTTC.

The chain recombines TRBV19 with TRBJ2-1; TRBD1 is a possible D gene (6 bases). The CDR3 length is 12 residues. The V gene's germline CDR1 is LNHDA and CDR2 SQIVND (reference sequence). V was cut by 3 bases and J by 9 bases, with 9 bases left in between. Written as DNA, the CDR3 is TGTGCCAGTAGTATGGGGGCCAGTGAGCAGTTCTTC. It codes for CASSMGASEQFF.

This clone was picked up a small number of times. The chain combines TRBV7-9 with TRBJ2-7; 9 bases match TRBD1. Germline-derived CDR1 and CDR2 are SEHNR and FQNEAQ (reference sequence). V shed 4 bases and J 4 bases; nucleotides not matched to a gene: 5. The CDR3 sequence is 14 residues long. This CDR3 reads CASSSAGTGYEQYF. CDR3 sequence (DNA): TGTGCCAGCAGCTCGGCCGGGACAGGGTACGAGCAGTACTTC.

V usage is TRBV27 and J usage is TRBJ2-7; D is perhaps TRBD2 (6 bases). The CDR3 has 17 residues. Germline-derived CDR1 and CDR2 are MNHEY and SMNVEV (reference sequence). The ends were cut back, 4 bases at V and 9 bases at J, with 28 bases in the middle. The CDR3 sequence is CASSSTLDRGLKRWQYF. CDR3 DNA sequence: TGTGCCAGCAGTTCGACACTAGACCGGGGACTTAAACGATGGCAGTACTTC.

This clone showed up just a few times. The rearrangement links TRBV6-6 to TRBJ2-1, with D unclear. The CDR3 runs to 12 residues. Trimming cost V 0 bases and J 7 bases, with 4 bases left between them. CDR1 and CDR2 (germline): MNHNY, SVGAGI (reference sequence). CDR3: CASSYSQNEQFF. CDR3 coding DNA: TGTGCCAGCAGTTACTCTCAGAATGAGCAGTTCTTC.

The sample holds a few counts of this clone. This chain uses TRBV30 with TRBJ2-5; D is possibly TRBD1 (5 bases). The V end was cut by 2 bases, the J end by 2 bases, with 9 bases between. CDR3 length equals 13 residues. The germline V gene encodes CDR1 GTSNPN and CDR2 SVGIG (reference sequence). This CDR3 is CAWSFDSQETQYF. CDR3 coding DNA: TGTGCCTGGAGTTTTGACAGTCAAGAGACCCAGTACTTC.

This clone was recorded a few times. The rearrangement uses TRBV7-9 and TRBJ2-2, with D unclear. The V end lost 7 bases, the J end lost 1 base, and 1 base lay between the germline ends. The CDR3 sequence is 11 residues long. Per germline, CDR1 SEHNR and CDR2 FQNEAQ (reference sequence). The CDR3 reads CASMNTGELFF. CDR3 DNA sequence: TGTGCCAGCATGAACACCGGGGAGCTGTTTTTT.

This clone was counted only a few times. The V call is TRBV29-1, the J call TRBJ2-1; 10 positions match TRBD2. From germline, CDR1 is SQVTM and CDR2 ANQGSEA. This CDR3 region has 14 residues. Trimming took 6 bases from V and 4 from J; bases not matched to a gene: 6. The DNA of the CDR3 is TGCAGCGTCCTAGCGGGAGATCCTTACAATGAGCAGTTCTTC. Residues: CSVLAGDPYNEQFF.

This clone was seen only once. The chain is built from TRBV23-1 and TRBJ2-3, with D possibly being TRBD2 (7 bases). TRBV23-1 falls under the ORF class, with uncertain function. Trimming pared 0 bases from V and 2 bases from J, leaving 21 bases between. The CDR3 sequence is 19 residues long. CDR3 DNA: TGCGCCAGCAGTCAATCTAAGTGTGGGGGGGGCGGACACACAGATACGCAGTATTTT. It specifies CASSQSKCGGGGHTDTQYF.

The V and J genes are TRBV6-5 and TRBJ2-1; 11 nucleotides align to TRBD2. V was clipped by 6 bases and J by 8 bases; unmatched bases: 9. The length of the CDR3 is 15 residues. CDR1 MNHEY and CDR2 SVGAGI come from the germline V gene. The CDR3: CASSRTSGGADEQFF. The CDR3 DNA sequence: TGTGCCAGCAGCCGAACTAGCGGGGGAGCGGATGAGCAGTTCTTC.

The chain couples TRBV29-1 to TRBJ2-1, with TRBD2 matching 8 bases. Losses at the gene ends were 3 bases for V and 7 bases for J; bases not matched to a gene: 8. This CDR3 is 14 amino acids long. Germline V lookup: CDR1 SQVTM, CDR2 ANQGSEA. CDR3 sequence: CSVETGGPVNEQFF. The CDR3 region has the DNA TGCAGCGTTGAGACGGGAGGGCCCGTGAATGAGCAGTTCTTC.